The next 23 T cell receptor beta chains were all read from a single sample in a study of T cells in localized non-small cell lung cancer. Profiled with immunoSEQ multiplex PCR; TCRdb holds only in-frame clones, not every one. Of 75,000 to 85,000 clones detected, around 80% appear once; the ten largest clones hold nearly 9.5%. Sequencing was performed on peripheral blood, taken before any cancer treatment. These TCRs come from a female donor aged 60 or older with stage I lung adenocarcinoma.

This clone came up a few times. The chain links TRBV6-5 to TRBJ1-2, with 7 bases aligning to TRBD1. Unmatched junction bases numbered 7, after V lost 9 bases and J lost 3 bases. The CDR3 loop spans 13 amino acids. The germline V gene encodes CDR1 MNHEY and CDR2 SVGAGI. The chain's CDR3 is CASWDSPDYGYTF. CDR3 nucleotides: TGTGCCAGTTGGGACAGTCCGGACTATGGCTACACCTTC.

The genes are TRBV19 and TRBJ1-1; 12 positions agree with TRBD1. Per germline, CDR1 LNHDA and CDR2 SQIVND (reference sequence). This CDR3 spans 16 amino acids. J lost 3 bases, V lost 4 bases, and 6 bases had no gene match. The CDR3 here is CASSRGQGAGDTEAFF. In DNA, the CDR3 is TGTGCCAGTAGTAGGGGACAGGGGGCGGGGGACACTGAAGCTTTCTTT. Full variable domain (missing parts from reference TRBV19 and TRBJ1-1): DGGITQSPKYLFRKEGQNVTLSCEQNLNHDAMYWYRQDPGQGLRLIYYSQIVNDFQKGDIAEGYSVSREKKESFPLTVTSAQKNPTAFYLCASSRGQGAGDTEAFFGQGTRLTVV.

The gene calls are TRBV29-1 and TRBJ1-3; D uncertain. The CDR3 is 12 amino acids. Germline assignment: CDR1 SQVTM and CDR2 ANQGSEA. V lost 4 bases to trimming and J lost 4 bases, with 8 bases between them. For the CDR3, the DNA is TGCAGCGTTGTATTCCAGGGAAACACCATATATTTT. Amino acid sequence: CSVVFQGNTIYF.

CDR3 in amino acids: CASSYQVAGGRHEQYF. Here the CDR3 DNA reads TGTGCCAGCAGCTATCAAGTAGCGGGGGGGCGCCACGAGCAGTACTTC. The chain combines TRBV7-2 with TRBJ2-7; TRBD2 agrees at 11 bases. Trimming removed 4 bases from V and 5 bases from J; junction bases left unmatched: 10. CDR1 and CDR2 (germline): SGHTA, FQGNSA. CDR3 size: 16 residues.

This clone was counted a single time. The chain carries TRBV18 and TRBJ1-3; D unresolved. V was cut by 6 bases and J by 0 bases, with 18 bases left in between. In germline, CDR1 is KGHSH, CDR2 LQKENI. The CDR3 sequence is 17 residues long. The DNA for the CDR3 is TGTGCCAGCTCGCCCTTAGGGCAGGTGACCTCTGGAAACACCATATATTTT. This encodes CASSPLGQVTSGNTIYF.

The chain has TRBV6-5 and TRBJ1-1, with D perhaps TRBD1 (5 bases). CDR3 length: 11 residues. V lost 8 bases and J 4 bases, leaving 8 bases between the germline ends. The germline gives CDR1 MNHEY, CDR2 SVGAGI. CDR3 coding DNA: TGTGCCAGCCAGGGTGTCACTGAAGCTTTCTTT. It is translated as CASQGVTEAFF.

This clone was observed a single time. V gene TRBV5-5 combines with J gene TRBJ1-4; D perhaps matches TRBD1 (5 bases). V was pared by 4 bases and J by 8 bases, with 12 bases between. Germline values: CDR1 SGHKS, CDR2 YYEKEE (reference sequence). The CDR3 spans 13 residues. Here the CDR3 DNA reads TGTGCCAGCAGCCGGCCGGGGGTGGAAAAACTGTTTTTT. Protein sequence: CASSRPGVEKLFF.

The genes are TRBV27 and TRBJ2-1, with unresolved D. V shed 3 bases and J shed 0 bases, with 18 bases lying between them. Germline CDR1 reads MNHEY; CDR2 reads SMNVEV (reference sequence). The CDR3 is made up of 18 amino acids. DNA for the CDR3: TGTGCCAGCAGTTTGAGTTCACACGGGCTTGGCTCCTACAATGAGCAGTTCTTC. It is translated as CASSLSSHGLGSYNEQFF.

V usage is TRBV7-2 and J usage is TRBJ2-7, with 7 nucleotides matching TRBD2. Germline CDR1 is SGHTA and CDR2 is FQGNSA. Unmatched junction bases numbered 8, after V lost 0 bases and J lost 3 bases. CDR3 length: 16 amino acids. This CDR3 is CASSLAGGHGNYEQYF. CDR3 nucleotides: TGTGCCAGCAGCTTAGCGGGAGGGCACGGTAACTACGAGCAGTACTTC.

This chain connects TRBV6-6 to TRBJ1-1; D ambiguous. CDR1 and CDR2 (germline): MNHNY, SVGAGI (reference sequence). Trimming shortened V by 2 bases and J by 0 bases, and 7 bases separated the two germline ends. The CDR3 extends over 14 amino acids. For the CDR3, the DNA is TGTGCCAGCAGTTACCCTACAGTGAACACTGAAGCTTTCTTT. Its protein product is CASSYPTVNTEAFF.

The V and J genes are TRBV7-2 and TRBJ2-7; no clear D. This CDR3 is 14 amino acids long. Germline values: CDR1 SGHTA, CDR2 FQGNSA. V was pared by 1 base and J by 4 bases, with 11 bases between. The CDR3 spells CASSLGDVRYEQYF. DNA for the CDR3: TGTGCCAGCAGCTTAGGTGATGTTAGGTACGAGCAGTACTTC.

V usage is TRBV5-8 and J usage is TRBJ1-2; TRBD1 agrees at 11 bases. The V gene end was trimmed by 5 bases and the J gene end by 8 bases; junction bases not matched to a gene: 8. Germline V lookup: CDR1 SGHTS, CDR2 YDEGEE. This CDR3 region has 14 residues. CDR3 sequence: CASRRRTGGGGYTF. In nucleotides, the CDR3 is TGTGCCAGCAGGCGCCGGACAGGGGGCGGCGGCTACACCTTC.

In its sample, this clone was seen once. V usage is TRBV15 and J usage is TRBJ1-5; perhaps TRBD1 as D (5 bases). The ends were cut back, 9 bases at V and 1 base at J, with 13 bases in the middle. The CDR3 runs to 14 residues. Germline V CDR1 and CDR2: LNHNV, YYDKDF (reference sequence). The CDR3 DNA is TGTGCCACATCTAGGGGCGGCAGCAATCAGCCCCAGCATTTT. It specifies CATSRGGSNQPQHF.

V gene TRBV9 combines with J gene TRBJ1-5, with TRBD1 matching 7 bases. Germline V gene lookup returns CDR1 SGDLS and CDR2 YYNGEE. The CDR3 is made up of 15 amino acids. Trimming removed 0 bases from V and 2 bases from J; junction bases left unmatched: 2. The CDR3 DNA reads as TGTGCCAGCAGCGTAGACGACAGGGGCAATCAGCCCCAGCATTTT. It codes for CASSVDDRGNQPQHF.

The chain carries TRBV6-5 and TRBJ1-2, with TRBD1 matching 7 bases. This CDR3 has 14 amino acids. CDR1 and CDR2 (germline): MNHEY, SVGAGI. Unmatched junction bases numbered 8, after V lost 2 bases and J lost 8 bases. CDR3 residues: CASSYGRGLGGYTF. The CDR3 coding sequence is TGTGCCAGCAGTTACGGGAGGGGGCTAGGGGGCTACACCTTC.

The J gene is TRBJ1-2, the V gene TRBV7-2, with D possibly being TRBD1 (5 bases). Germline-derived CDR1 and CDR2 are SGHTA and FQGNSA. Trimming shortened V by 5 bases and J by 3 bases, and 16 bases separated the two germline ends. The CDR3 is 15 residues long. The CDR3 nucleotides read TGTGCCAGCAGCCCCGCCACGGAGGGACACTATGGCTACACCTTC. Translated, it gives CASSPATEGHYGYTF.

The chain recombines TRBV5-8 with TRBJ2-7, with a weak D call TRBD1 (6 bases). V was trimmed by 4 bases and J by 4 bases, leaving 18 bases between them. Germline CDR1 and CDR2: SGHTS and YDEGEE. CDR3 length equals 15 residues. The CDR3: CASSQPRDIRYEQYF. The DNA of the CDR3 is TGTGCCAGCAGCCAACCACGGGACATACGTTACGAGCAGTACTTC. The full variable domain, in which reference TRBV5-8 and TRBJ2-7 provide the parts outside the CDR3, is EAGVTQSPTHLIKTRGQQATLRCSPISGHTSVYWYQQALGLGLQFLLWYDEGEERNRGNFPPRFSGRQFPNYSSELNVNALELEDSALYLCASSQPRDIRYEQYFGPGTRLTVT.

The V gene is TRBV11-2, the J gene TRBJ2-3, with 12 bases matching TRBD2. The CDR3 consists of 17 residues. Germline CDR1 reads SGHAT; CDR2 reads FQNNGV. J lost 3 bases, V lost 0 bases, and 4 bases had no gene match. CDR3 sequence reads: CASSLESGLAGTDTQYF. The CDR3 region has the DNA TGTGCCAGCAGCTTAGAGTCTGGACTAGCGGGGACAGATACGCAGTATTTT.

This chain joins TRBV27 and TRBJ1-2, with 11 bases fitting TRBD1. The CDR3 consists of 17 residues. The trim removed 7 bases at V and 5 bases at J, leaving 15 bases unmatched. Germline lookup yields CDR1 MNHEY and CDR2 SMNVEV (reference sequence). The CDR3 spells CASILRWTGGAGYGYTF. The CDR3 DNA reads as TGTGCCAGCATCCTAAGGTGGACAGGGGGCGCCGGGTATGGCTACACCTTC.

The chain is built from TRBV9 and TRBJ1-3; 10 bases are shared with TRBD1. J was trimmed by 0 bases and V by 3 bases; bases with no gene match: 18. Germline V gene lookup returns CDR1 SGDLS and CDR2 YYNGEE. The CDR3 runs 21 residues. For the CDR3, the DNA is TGTGCCAGCAGCGCACAGATAAACCGGGACAGGGGACCTTCCTCTGGAAACACCATATATTTT. This gives the protein CASSAQINRDRGPSSGNTIYF. Together with reference TRBV9 and TRBJ1-3, the CDR3 gives the full variable domain: DSGVTQTPKHLITATGQRVTLRCSPRSGDLSVYWYQQSLDQGLQFLIQYYNGEERAKGNILERFSAQQFPDLHSELNLSSLELGDSALYFCASSAQINRDRGPSSGNTIYFGEGSWLTVV.

This clone showed up just once. The chain combines TRBV5-8 with TRBJ2-7, with D possibly TRBD1 on 5 matching bases. V lost 2 bases to trimming and J lost 0 bases, with 9 bases between them. There are 14 residues in the CDR3. CDR1 and CDR2 from the germline V gene are SGHTS and YDEGEE. The CDR3, as DNA: TGTGCCAGCAGCTTTTCAGGGAACTCCTACGAGCAGTACTTC. The encoded protein is CASSFSGNSYEQYF.

The V call is TRBV19, the J call TRBJ1-2; D call uncertain. Germline V gene sequence: CDR1 LNHDA, CDR2 SQIVND (reference sequence). Trimming cost V 1 base and J 5 bases, with 8 bases left between them. CDR3 length: 13 amino acids. CDR3 nucleotides: TGTGCCAGTAGTATAGGGACGGTTTATGGCTACACCTTC. Encoded protein: CASSIGTVYGYTF. Based on the CDR3 plus reference TRBV19 and TRBJ1-2, the full variable domain is DGGITQSPKYLFRKEGQNVTLSCEQNLNHDAMYWYRQDPGQGLRLIYYSQIVNDFQKGDIAEGYSVSREKKESFPLTVTSAQKNPTAFYLCASSIGTVYGYTFGSGTRLTVV.

This clone was recorded only once. The rearrangement links TRBV15 to TRBJ1-6; TRBD1 aligns across 8 bases. The CDR3 totals 15 residues. Germline V lookup: CDR1 LNHNV, CDR2 YYDKDF (reference sequence). The V and J ends lost 0 bases and 7 bases, in that order; junction bases with no gene match: 2. The CDR3, as DNA: TGTGCCACCAGCAGAGAGGGACAGGTGAATTCACCCCTCCACTTT. It is translated as CATSREGQVNSPLHF.